Listed here is a single TCR beta chain. This clonotype was counted only a few times. The clone's antigen remains unknown. Per-nucleotide qualities are absent, and no much larger clonotype sits a single base away. Inclusive of the bounding cysteine and phenylalanine, the CDR3 is 13 residues long. Only CDR3 DNA is held: 39 bases, read in frame from base 1. Looking up the germline V gene (reference sequence) yields CDR1 DFQATT and CDR2 SNEGSKA. V and J are truncated by 6 bases and 1 base respectively, leaving an intervening sequence of 12 bases. Only healthy Caucasian donors were included. Three pairs of female monozygotic twins, all aged roughly 18 to 29 years, made up the twin cohort. Peripheral blood mononuclear cells were the source from which RNA for the TCR libraries was isolated. This sample is part of a study of identical twins (dated by TCRdb to about 2016). Some background on the complete study: To test whether fetal clonotypes persist, this study deep-sequenced TCR alpha and beta repertoires from monozygotic twins, from unrelated adults of various ages, and from cord blood. Replicate twin experiments were performed at different times using different library preparation protocols to rule out contamination. The full study reports these points: Zero-insertion analyses could be partly confounded by invariant T cells such as MAIT and iNKT, although diverse VJ usage argued against such confounding for most clonotypes. Fewer insertions were carried by abundant cord blood beta clonotypes; a weaker similar trend was observed in young adult naive repertoires, while no such trend was observed in memory repertoires. Compared with coincidental sharing between unrelated individuals, out-of-frame TCR alpha sequences shared between twins had an excess of sequences with low generation probability. Because the same donors could not be followed over many years, the conclusions relied on cross-sectional statistical analysis. In monozygotic twins, recombination models systematically underestimated out-of-frame TCR alpha sharing, but the models matched the sharing seen between unrelated individuals. In beta out-of-frame sequences, excess twin sharing was weaker, because having fewer shared sequences lowered the signal-to-noise ratio.

Library creation used 5' RACE. Sequencing relied on an Illumina HiSeq 2000. A universal primer binding site was introduced by template switching, and a unique molecular identifier was present in the final cDNA, enabling accurate counting of TCR cDNA molecules. Specific primers in the conserved constant-segment region were used to synthesize first-strand cDNA for TCR alpha and beta chains. Each cDNA library was double barcoded, with a SMART-Mk sample barcode plus Illumina barcodes, to control for contamination. Two successive PCR steps introduced TruSeq adapter sequences along with Illumina sample barcodes. Sequencing of the TCR alpha and beta cDNA libraries was done on the Illumina HiSeq platform using custom primers. The paper's processing steps were these. MiGEC processed the raw reads to extract unique molecular identifiers, while MiXCR was used to determine the CDR3 positions. Recombination models were inferred per individual with the repgenHMM and IGoR tools using an EM algorithm. The analysis of shared clonotypes was done with the tcR package in R, with sharing normalized by the product of cloneset sizes. To study raw recombination free of thymic and clonal selection effects, out-of-frame nonproductive sequences were analyzed. TCRdb reworked the public reads: Q25 trimming with fastp, MiXCR clone assembly, productive beta chains retained. All rows with the same CDR3 protein become a single entry with the most common DNA and genes. These V and J calls are TCRdb output, not the study's own analysis. The table for this sample lists hundreds of thousands of distinct CDR3 sequences; over 15% of them were counted only once. The ten biggest clones cover about an eighth of the sample.

The same data also contributed to another study, on T cells expressing NK-cell markers. The second paper further reports: Three sorted T-cell subsets (CD3+CD56+NKG2C+, CD3+CD56+NKG2C- and CD3+CD56-NKG2C+) from fewer than 10 donors had their TCR beta-chain repertoires profiled. Among the eight sequenced donors, only one was HCMV-seronegative, while the other seven were HCMV-seropositive. To restrict sorting to alphabetaTCR-expressing T cells, an anti-gammadeltaTCR antibody was added in several experiments. For more than 5 donors, the dominant CD3+CD56+NKG2C+ clonotypes were among the top 10 CD8+ clonotypes and accounted for about 1.0-7.5% of CD8+ T cells. Those dominant clonotypes were again the most abundant among CD3+CD56-NKG2C+ cells in a few donors, at roughly 25-60.1%. It remained unclear whether the expanded NKG2C-expressing T cell clones were specific for HCMV antigens. All eight donors whose samples were sequenced were randomly selected healthy volunteers, three of them men and five women. HCMV serostatus was determined by detecting HCMV-specific IgG in serum with a commercial ELISA kit. For about 6 donors, unsorted PBMC were also used to sequence bulk peripheral blood T-cell repertoires. MIGEC was used to demultiplex reads and group the reads by UMI, and MiTCR was used to assemble and quantify clonotypes. To exclude erroneous sequences, any TCR cDNA sequence not supported by at least two reads was discarded. The tcR package was used for downstream repertoire analysis, and clonotypes were matched between fractions using CDR3 nucleotide sequence together with V segment. Antigen specificity was annotated against VDJdb with VDJmatch, allowing one amino acid substitution in CDR3.

The sequenced material came from PBMCs. The TCR comes from a woman between 18 and 29 years old in good health. The chain was built from TRBV20-1 and TRBJ1-1; no D gene can be assigned with confidence. The CDR3 loop reads CSAPSGKNTEAFF. The DNA is TGCAGTGCCCCGTCGGGGAAGAACACTGAAGCTTTCTTT.